The TCR beta chain under discussion was sequenced for a study of identical twins (dated by TCRdb to about 2016). For the study in its entirety: To test whether fetal clonotypes persist, this study deep-sequenced TCR alpha and beta repertoires from monozygotic twins, from unrelated adults of various ages, and from cord blood. Replicate twin experiments were performed at different times using different library preparation protocols to rule out contamination.

The protocol used for the library was 5' RACE. TCRdb lists the instrument as Illumina HiSeq 2000. A universal primer binding site was added through template switching, and the final cDNA carried a unique molecular identifier so that TCR cDNA molecules could be counted accurately. Specific primers in the conserved constant-segment region were used to synthesize first-strand cDNA for TCR alpha and beta chains. To control for contamination, each cDNA library was double barcoded with a SMART-Mk sample barcode plus Illumina barcodes. TruSeq adapter sequences, together with Illumina sample barcodes, were added in two successive PCR steps. The TCR alpha and beta cDNA libraries were sequenced on the Illumina HiSeq platform using custom primers. The published analysis was carried out like this. MiGEC processed the raw reads to extract unique molecular identifiers, while MiXCR was used to determine the CDR3 positions. For each individual, recombination models were inferred using an EM algorithm with the repgenHMM and IGoR tools. Shared clonotype analysis was performed with the tcR package in R, normalizing sharing by the product of cloneset sizes. Out-of-frame nonproductive sequences were analyzed to study raw recombination free of thymic and clonal selection effects. The public sequencing data were trimmed at Q25 with fastp and processed into clonotypes with MiXCR by TCRdb, which kept only in-frame beta chains. Rows matching on CDR3 protein sequence are summarized as one entry with the most common DNA and genes. Here the V and J calls rest on TCRdb's processing, not on the authors' analysis. Within this sample are 550,000 to 800,000 distinct CDR3 sequences, with around 7.5% of them counted one time only. The ten largest clonotypes hold about 1.6% of the sample.

The research as a whole found: Compared with coincidental sharing between unrelated individuals, an excess of low generation-probability sequences was observed among out-of-frame TCR alpha sequences shared between twins. Invariant T cells such as MAIT and iNKT could partly confound zero-insertion analyses, although diverse VJ usage argued against such confounding for most clonotypes. Fewer insertions were carried by abundant cord blood beta clonotypes, a similar but weaker trend appeared in young adult naive repertoires, and no such trend appeared in memory repertoires. In monozygotic twins, out-of-frame TCR alpha sharing was systematically underestimated by recombination models, although the models agreed with sharing between unrelated individuals. Excess twin sharing in beta out-of-frame sequences was weaker because fewer shared sequences lowered the signal-to-noise ratio. Because the same donors could not be followed over many years, the conclusions depended on cross-sectional statistical analysis.

Only healthy Caucasian donors were included. Three pairs of female monozygotic twins, all aged roughly 18 to 29 years, were included in the twin cohort. RNA for TCR libraries was isolated from peripheral blood mononuclear cells. In regard to this clonotype: It has no known antigen specificity. It has no much larger one-base neighbor in the sample; base qualities were not kept.

The data also belong to a second study, concerning yellow fever vaccine responses in identical twins. As the second study states: According to the authors, the vaccine-induced T cell response in identical twins seemed to be partly convergent and partly specific to each individual. In the study, vaccine-responding T cell clones were precisely tracked in identical twins.

The TCR was taken from a young woman in good health. Sample: PBMCs.

The bases are TGTGCCAGCACGACTAGCGGGGAATACAATGAGCAGTTCTTC. Translated, it gives CASTTSGEYNEQFF. The sequence links TRBV28 to TRBJ2-1, and 11 junction bases match TRBD2. Via the germline V gene, CDR1 is MDHEN and CDR2 SYDVKM. Measured from the cysteine to the phenylalanine, the CDR3 is 14 residues long. This entry keeps only the CDR3 DNA: 42 bases, framed from base 1. V trim: 7 bases; J trim: 4 bases; unmatched bases: 3.